Described below is a single T cell receptor beta chain sequence and its context. Its antigen is unidentified. This entry comes from a study of cytomegalovirus exposure and HLA in healthy donors. The study ran its PCR with 60 Vbeta and 13 Jbeta primers. The method was immunoSEQ multiplex PCR; TCRdb's version includes in-frame clones alone and lacks a portion of them. The table records around 99,000 clones, 82% of them present only once. Findings and caveats of the study: Earlier results showed most TCR beta V segments being productive about 87% or about 30% of the time.

V shed 5 bases and J 7 bases; nucleotides not matched to a gene: 9. Germline V CDR1 and CDR2: SGHRS, YFSETQ. The CDR3 contains 15 residues. This sequence originates from a man aged 30-40 years in good health and CMV-seropositive. Sequenced: PBMCs. The chain couples TRBV5-1 to TRBJ1-4, with 9 bases aligning to TRBD1. This chain's CDR3 is CASSSGTGRSEKLFF. In DNA form, the CDR3 reads TGCGCCAGCAGTTCCGGGACAGGGAGGAGTGAAAAACTGTTTTTT.